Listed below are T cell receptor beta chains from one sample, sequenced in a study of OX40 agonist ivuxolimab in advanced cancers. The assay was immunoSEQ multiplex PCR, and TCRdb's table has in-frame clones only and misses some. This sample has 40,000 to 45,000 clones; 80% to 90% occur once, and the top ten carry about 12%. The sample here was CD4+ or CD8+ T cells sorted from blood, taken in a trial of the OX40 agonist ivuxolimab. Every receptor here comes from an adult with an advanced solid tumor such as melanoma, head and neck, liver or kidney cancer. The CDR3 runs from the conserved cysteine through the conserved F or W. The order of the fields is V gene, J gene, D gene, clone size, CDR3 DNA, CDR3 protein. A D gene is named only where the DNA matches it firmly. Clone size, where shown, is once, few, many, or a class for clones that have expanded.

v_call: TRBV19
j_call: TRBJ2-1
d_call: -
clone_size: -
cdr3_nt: TGTGCCAGTAGTGCAGACTCCGGCGGGGAGCAGTTCTTC
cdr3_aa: CASSADSGGEQFF

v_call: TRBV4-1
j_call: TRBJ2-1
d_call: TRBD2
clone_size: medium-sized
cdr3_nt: TGCGCCAGCAGCCAAGATCGCGGGAGCAAGAATGAGCAGTTCTTC
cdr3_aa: CASSQDRGSKNEQFF

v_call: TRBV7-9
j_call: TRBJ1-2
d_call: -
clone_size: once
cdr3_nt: TGTGCCAGCAGACACCAGGGGCTACGTGGCTACACCTTC
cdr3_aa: CASRHQGLRGYTF

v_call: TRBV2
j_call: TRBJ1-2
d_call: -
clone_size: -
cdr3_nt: TGTGCCAGCCGATTGGGACGGGGATATGGCTACACCTTC
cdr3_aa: CASRLGRGYGYTF

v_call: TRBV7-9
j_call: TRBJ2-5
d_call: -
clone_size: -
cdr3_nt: TGTGCCAGCGGCGGGCCATTCGGGGAGACCCAGTACTTC
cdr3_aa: CASGGPFGETQYF

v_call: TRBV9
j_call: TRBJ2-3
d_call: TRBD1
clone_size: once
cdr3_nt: TGTGCCAGCACCCCCGGACAGGGGGCGGTCACAGATACGCAGTATTTT
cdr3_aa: CASTPGQGAVTDTQYF

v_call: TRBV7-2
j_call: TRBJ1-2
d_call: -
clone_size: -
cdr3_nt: TGTGCCAGCAGGTTGGGGGCGGACTATGGCTACACCTTC
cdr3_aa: CASRLGADYGYTF

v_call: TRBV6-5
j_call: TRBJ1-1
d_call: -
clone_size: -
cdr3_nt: TGTGCCAGCAGTTACGAGGGGCGGAACACTGAAGCTTTCTTT
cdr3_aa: CASSYEGRNTEAFF

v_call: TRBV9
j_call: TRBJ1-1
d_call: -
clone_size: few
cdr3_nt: TGTGCCAGCAGCGTAGAGGAGGACATGAACACTGAAGCTTTCTTT
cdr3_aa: CASSVEEDMNTEAFF

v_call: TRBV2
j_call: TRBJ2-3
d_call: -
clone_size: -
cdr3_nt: TGTGCCAGCAGTGAATGGCTCCAACGTCGCACAGATACGCAGTATTTT
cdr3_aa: CASSEWLQRRTDTQYF

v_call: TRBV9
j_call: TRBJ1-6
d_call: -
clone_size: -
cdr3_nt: TGTGCCAGCAGCGTAGGGGTTGGCCTGAATTCACCCCTCCACTTT
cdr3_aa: CASSVGVGLNSPLHF

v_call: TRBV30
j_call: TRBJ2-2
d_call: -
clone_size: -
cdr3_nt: TGTGCCTGGAGTCCGGGTGGCGGGGAGCTGTTTTTT
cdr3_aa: CAWSPGGGELFF

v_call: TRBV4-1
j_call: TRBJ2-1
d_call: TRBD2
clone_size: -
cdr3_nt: TGCGCCAGCAGCCCCCGGACTAGCGGTAGCCATGAGCAGTTCTTC
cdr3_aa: CASSPRTSGSHEQFF

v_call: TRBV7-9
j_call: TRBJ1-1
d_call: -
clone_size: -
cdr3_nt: TGTGCCAGCAGCTTACCGGGGGGGAACACTGAAGCTTTCTTT
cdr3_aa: CASSLPGGNTEAFF

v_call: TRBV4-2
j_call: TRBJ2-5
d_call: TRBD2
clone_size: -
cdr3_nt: TGTGCCAGCAGCCAAGAGGGGACTAGCGTCGCGCAAGAGACCCAGTACTTC
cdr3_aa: CASSQEGTSVAQETQYF

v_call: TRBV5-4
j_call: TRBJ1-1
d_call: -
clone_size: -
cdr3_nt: TGTGCCACATCAAGCCGGGTGACTGAAGCTTTCTTT
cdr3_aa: CATSSRVTEAFF

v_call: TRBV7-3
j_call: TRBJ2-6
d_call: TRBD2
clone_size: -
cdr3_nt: TGTGCCAGCAGCTTAACAGGGGAGGGTGCCAACGTCCTGACTTTC
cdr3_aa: CASSLTGEGANVLTF

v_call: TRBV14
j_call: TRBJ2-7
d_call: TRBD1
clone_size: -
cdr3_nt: TGTGCCAGCAGCCAAGTCGGACAGGGACCCTACGAGCAGTACTTC
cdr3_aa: CASSQVGQGPYEQYF

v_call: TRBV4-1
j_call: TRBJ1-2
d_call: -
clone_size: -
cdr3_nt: TGCGCCAGCAGCCTCCACGGGAGGCTTCCTAACTATGGCTACACCTTC
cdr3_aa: CASSLHGRLPNYGYTF

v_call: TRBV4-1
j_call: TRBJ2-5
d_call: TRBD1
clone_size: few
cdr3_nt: TGCGCCAGCAGCCAAGGTCAGGGGGCCGAGACCCAGTACTTC
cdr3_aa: CASSQGQGAETQYF

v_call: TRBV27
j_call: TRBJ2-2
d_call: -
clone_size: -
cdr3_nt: TGTGCCAGCAGTTGGTCAGGGGCCGGGGAGCTGTTTTTT
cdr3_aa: CASSWSGAGELFF

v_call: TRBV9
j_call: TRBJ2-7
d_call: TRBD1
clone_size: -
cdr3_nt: TGTGCCAGCAGCCCCTGGACAGGGGGACACTACGAGCAGTACTTC
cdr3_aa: CASSPWTGGHYEQYF

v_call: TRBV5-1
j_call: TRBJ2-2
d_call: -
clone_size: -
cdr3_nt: TGCGCCAGCAGCCCCAGTGGGAGCCTGAACACCGGGGAGCTGTTTTTT
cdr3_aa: CASSPSGSLNTGELFF

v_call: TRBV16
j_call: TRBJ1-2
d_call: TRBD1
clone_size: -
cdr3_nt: TGTGCCAGCAGCCCGCCAGGGACAGGGGCTTTTGGCTACACCTTC
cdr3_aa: CASSPPGTGAFGYTF

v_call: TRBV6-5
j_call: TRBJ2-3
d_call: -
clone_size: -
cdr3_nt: TGTGCCAGCAGTTATGATCTTGGGGCAGATACGCAGTATTTT
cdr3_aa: CASSYDLGADTQYF

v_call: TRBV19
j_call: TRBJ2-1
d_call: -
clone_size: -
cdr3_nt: TGTGCCAGTAGTATAGGTGTGACGGTTGACCAGTTCTTC
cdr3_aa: CASSIGVTVDQFF

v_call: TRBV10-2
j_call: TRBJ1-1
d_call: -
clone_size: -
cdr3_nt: TGCGCCAGCAGTGAGCCAATTGGGTGGAACACTGAAGCTTTCTTT
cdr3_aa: CASSEPIGWNTEAFF

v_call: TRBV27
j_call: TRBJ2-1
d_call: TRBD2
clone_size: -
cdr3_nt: TGTGCCAGCAGTTACATAGCGGGAGGCCTATACAATGAGCAGTTCTTC
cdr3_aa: CASSYIAGGLYNEQFF

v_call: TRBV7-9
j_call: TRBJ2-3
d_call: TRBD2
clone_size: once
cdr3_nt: TGTGCCAGCACCCGGGGGGGGCAAGATACGCAGTATTTT
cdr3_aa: CASTRGGQDTQYF

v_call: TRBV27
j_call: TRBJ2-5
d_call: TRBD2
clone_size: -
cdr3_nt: TGTGCCAGCAGTTTTAGGACTAGCGGGAGTGGGGAGACCCAGTACTTC
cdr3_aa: CASSFRTSGSGETQYF

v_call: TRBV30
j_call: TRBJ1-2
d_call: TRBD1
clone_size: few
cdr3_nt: TGTGCCTGGAGTTTAACCCCGGACAGGGACTATGGCTACACCTTC
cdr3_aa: CAWSLTPDRDYGYTF

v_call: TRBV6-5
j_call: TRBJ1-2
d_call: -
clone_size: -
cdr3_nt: TGTGCCAGCAGTTACTCGAACGAGCTCTATGGCTACACCTTC
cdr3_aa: CASSYSNELYGYTF

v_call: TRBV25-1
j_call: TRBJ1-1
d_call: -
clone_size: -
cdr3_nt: TGTGCCAGCAGTGGCAGGGGTAGGGCTGAAGCTTTCTTT
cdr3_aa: CASSGRGRAEAFF

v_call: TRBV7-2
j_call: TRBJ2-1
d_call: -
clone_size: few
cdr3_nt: TGTGCCAGCAGCTTAGATCACGGCTACAATGAGCAGTTCTTC
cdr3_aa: CASSLDHGYNEQFF

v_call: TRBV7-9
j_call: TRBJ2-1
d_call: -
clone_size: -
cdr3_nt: TGTGCCAGCAGGAGGAGCGGGCTCGCTAACGAGCAGTTCTTC
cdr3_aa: CASRRSGLANEQFF

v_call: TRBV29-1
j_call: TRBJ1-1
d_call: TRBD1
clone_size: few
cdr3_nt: TGCAGCGTTGAAGATCACAGGGGATGGGGAGCTTTCTTT
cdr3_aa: CSVEDHRGWGAFF

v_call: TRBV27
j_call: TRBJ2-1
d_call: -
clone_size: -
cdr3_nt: TGTGCCAGCAGGCCCGACAGCGGCTCCTACAATGAGCAGTTCTTC
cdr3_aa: CASRPDSGSYNEQFF

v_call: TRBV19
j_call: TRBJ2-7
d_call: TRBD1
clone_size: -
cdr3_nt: TGTGCCAGTAGTCCCGGGACAGGACCTGCCTACGAGCAGTACTTC
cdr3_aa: CASSPGTGPAYEQYF

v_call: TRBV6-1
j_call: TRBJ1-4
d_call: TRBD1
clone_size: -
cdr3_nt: TGTGCCAGCAGTGGGTCCCTTAGAGGGACAGGGGCAACTAATGAAAAACTGTTTTTT
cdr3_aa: CASSGSLRGTGATNEKLFF

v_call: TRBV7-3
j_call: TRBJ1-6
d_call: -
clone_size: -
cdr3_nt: TGTGCCAGCAGCTTAAGTCAGGGCGGTTCACCCCTCCACTTT
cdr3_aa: CASSLSQGGSPLHF